Listed here is a single T cell receptor beta chain. Its antigen is as yet unknown. The time point denotes: cycle 4 day 1 (C4D1), after less than 7 weeks of nivolumab. Relapses following autologous stem cell transplantation were seen in all patients, with brentuximab vedotin exposure varying. When best responses were assessed, they were complete response, partial response or progressive disease. This record belongs to a study of PD-1 blockade in classical Hodgkin lymphoma. The study, taken as a whole, reports: Complete responders' baseline diversity resembled that of newly diagnosed patients. With CD4+ cells, TCR diversity rose significantly by C4D1, but not with CD8+ cells. Healthy donors were reported to have higher baseline TCR diversity than newly diagnosed patients.

TCRdb's copy holds only in-frame clones and misses some; the assay was immunoSEQ multiplex PCR. The sample lists about 21,000 clones; over 70% were seen once. The germline V gene has CDR1 SGHRS and CDR2 YFSETQ. This CDR3 contains 15 residues. V gave up 0 bases and J gave up 1 base, with 8 bases separating them. This receptor was taken from a human donor with classical Hodgkin lymphoma. The chain couples TRBV5-1 to TRBJ2-1, with D hard to call. This specimen was peripheral blood mononuclear cells (PBMCs), taken before the fourth cycle of nivolumab. CDR3 protein: CASSLAGPSYNEQFF. The DNA for the CDR3 is TGCGCCAGCAGCTTGGCGGGTCCGTCCTACAATGAGCAGTTCTTC. The full variable domain, rest sourced from reference TRBV5-1 and TRBJ2-1, is KAGVTQTPRYLIKTRGQQVTLSCSPISGHRSVSWYQQTPGQGLQFLFEYFSETQRNKGNFPGRFSGRQFSNSRSEMNVSTLELGDSALYLCASSLAGPSYNEQFFGPGTRLTVL.